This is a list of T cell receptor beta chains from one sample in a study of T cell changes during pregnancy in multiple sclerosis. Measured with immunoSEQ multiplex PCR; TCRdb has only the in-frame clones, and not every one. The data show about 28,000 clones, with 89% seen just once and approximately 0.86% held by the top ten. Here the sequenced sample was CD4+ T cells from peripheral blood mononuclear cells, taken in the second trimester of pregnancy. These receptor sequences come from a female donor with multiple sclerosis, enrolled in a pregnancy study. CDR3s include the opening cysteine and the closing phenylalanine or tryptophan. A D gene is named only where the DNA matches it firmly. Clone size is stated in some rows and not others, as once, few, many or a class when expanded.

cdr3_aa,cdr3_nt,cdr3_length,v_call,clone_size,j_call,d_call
CASSRDRDGTQYF,TGTGCCAGCAGCCGCGACAGGGACGGTACGCAGTATTTT,13,TRBV5-5,.,TRBJ2-3,TRBD1
CASSLEASASYEQYF,TGTGCCAGCAGCTTAGAGGCTAGCGCTAGCTACGAGCAGTACTTC,15,TRBV7-8,.,TRBJ2-7,.
CASSLGDPTGRRTEAFF,TGTGCCAGCAGCTTAGGGGACCCGACAGGGAGAAGAACTGAAGCTTTCTTT,17,TRBV7-9,.,TRBJ1-1,TRBD1
CASSQRDRGIVNTEAFF,TGCGCCAGCAGCCAACGGGACAGGGGTATTGTGAACACTGAAGCTTTCTTT,17,TRBV4-1,.,TRBJ1-1,TRBD1
CASSRDRGNTIYF,TGTGCCAGCAGCCGCGACAGAGGAAACACCATATATTTT,13,TRBV4-2,.,TRBJ1-3,.
CASSEIGLRNSPLHF,TGCGCCAGCAGTGAGATTGGGCTAAGAAATTCACCCCTCCACTTT,15,TRBV10-2,.,TRBJ1-6,.
CAISAGGPPSEQFF,TGTGCCATCTCGGCGGGGGGCCCCCCAAGCGAGCAGTTCTTC,14,TRBV7-9,once,TRBJ2-1,TRBD2
CASSRREVELVNEQFF,TGTGCCAGCAGCCGACGGGAGGTGGAATTGGTCAATGAGCAGTTCTTC,16,TRBV5-8,.,TRBJ2-1,TRBD2
CASSLIQQGGRANEQFF,TGTGCCAGCAGCTTGATTCAGCAGGGGGGCCGCGCCAATGAGCAGTTCTTC,17,TRBV7-2,.,TRBJ2-1,.
CASSLGQDLYEQYF,TGCGCCAGCAGCTTAGGACAGGACCTTTACGAGCAGTACTTC,14,TRBV5-1,.,TRBJ2-7,TRBD1
CASSARLGGAFTPEGYTF,TGCGCCAGCAGCGCTCGCCTAGGGGGAGCCTTCACGCCGGAGGGCTACACCTTC,18,TRBV4-3,.,TRBJ1-2,.
CASTLTGGYTGELFF,TGCGCCAGCACCTTGACAGGGGGTTACACCGGGGAGCTGTTTTTT,15,TRBV5-1,.,TRBJ2-2,TRBD1
CASREVFSVYEQYF,TGTGCCAGCAGGGAGGTGTTCTCCGTGTACGAGCAGTACTTC,14,TRBV5-6,.,TRBJ2-7,.
CASSLGPGLNRSDTF,TGTGCCAGCAGCTTGGGACCGGGACTCAATCGCAGCGACACCTTC,15,TRBV5-8,.,TRBJ1-2,.
CASSLFDSDTVQFF,TGCGCCAGCAGCTTGTTTGATTCGGACACGGTGCAGTTCTTC,14,TRBV5-1,.,TRBJ2-1,.
CASGLDAGTEAFF,TGTGCTAGTGGTTTAGACGCAGGCACTGAAGCTTTCTTT,13,TRBV12-5,.,TRBJ1-1,.
CAWSVQGSGSGYTF,TGTGCCTGGAGTGTACAGGGGAGCGGGTCTGGCTACACCTTC,14,TRBV30,.,TRBJ1-2,TRBD1
CAWEPGTGGYNEQFF,TGTGCCTGGGAACCCGGGACAGGGGGTTACAATGAGCAGTTCTTC,15,TRBV30,.,TRBJ2-1,TRBD1
CASSLVGSTGELFF,TGTGCCAGCAGCTTGGTGGGGAGCACCGGGGAGCTGTTTTTT,14,TRBV5-4,.,TRBJ2-2,.
CASKRGTGDYEQYF,TGTGCCAGCAAAAGAGGTACAGGGGACTACGAGCAGTACTTC,14,TRBV6-5,.,TRBJ2-7,TRBD1
CASSELWRQGPQPQHF,TGTGCCAGCAGTGAATTATGGAGACAGGGCCCTCAGCCCCAGCATTTT,16,TRBV6-1,.,TRBJ1-5,TRBD1
CASSVGVQETQYF,TGTGCCAGCAGCGTAGGAGTCCAAGAGACCCAGTACTTC,13,TRBV9,.,TRBJ2-5,.
CASSLGRGNQPQHF,TGCGCCAGCAGCTTGGGCAGGGGGAATCAGCCCCAGCATTTT,14,TRBV5-1,once,TRBJ1-5,TRBD1
CASSLGDRGGDTQYF,TGTGCCAGCAGCTTAGGGGACAGGGGTGGTGATACGCAGTATTTT,15,TRBV7-3,.,TRBJ2-3,TRBD1
CASSLARQRGYTF,TGTGCCAGCAGCTTAGCGCGACAGCGCGGCTACACCTTC,13,TRBV7-2,.,TRBJ1-2,.
CASSLGTAPGEKLFF,TGCGCCAGCAGCCTGGGGACAGCGCCGGGGGAAAAACTGTTTTTT,15,TRBV5-1,.,TRBJ1-4,TRBD1
CASSNQGASYNEQFF,TGTGCCAGCAGCAACCAGGGGGCCTCCTACAATGAGCAGTTCTTC,15,TRBV5-4,once,TRBJ2-1,TRBD1
CAGTKGRARTEAFF,TGTGCCGGAACCAAAGGCAGGGCGCGCACTGAAGCTTTCTTT,14,TRBV6-1,.,TRBJ1-1,.
CASSLTGSDTGELFF,TGTGCCAGCAGCCTGACAGGGTCGGACACCGGGGAGCTGTTTTTT,15,TRBV11-1,.,TRBJ2-2,TRBD1
CASSVEGIGGPKHF,TGTGCCAGCAGCGTAGAAGGGATAGGAGGGCCTAAGCATTTT,14,TRBV9,.,TRBJ1-5,.
CASSFGQWSSYEQYF,TGCGCCAGCAGCTTTGGACAGTGGAGCTCCTACGAGCAGTACTTC,15,TRBV5-1,.,TRBJ2-7,.
CASGLGTARDGELFF,TGTGCTAGTGGTCTGGGGACCGCCAGGGACGGGGAGCTGTTTTTT,15,TRBV12-5,once,TRBJ2-2,.
CASTGQANTEAFF,TGTGCCAGCACCGGACAGGCGAACACTGAAGCTTTCTTT,13,TRBV2,once,TRBJ1-1,TRBD1
CASSLTSYVTYEQYF,TGTGCCAGCAGCCTTACTAGCTATGTAACCTACGAGCAGTACTTC,15,TRBV5-6,.,TRBJ2-7,.
CASSPSFLGRGLALFF,TGTGCCAGCTCACCATCGTTTTTGGGGAGGGGCCTCGCCCTATTCTTT,16,TRBV18,.,TRBJ1-1,.
CATNVRGNEQFF,TGTGCCACCAACGTCCGGGGGAATGAGCAGTTCTTC,12,TRBV2,.,TRBJ2-1,.
CASSFHRTSSGANVLTF,TGTGCCAGCAGCTTCCACAGGACTAGCTCTGGGGCCAACGTCCTGACTTTC,17,TRBV5-8,few,TRBJ2-6,TRBD2
CASSLGTGGYEQYF,TGCGCCAGCAGCTTGGGGACAGGGGGCTACGAGCAGTACTTC,14,TRBV5-1,.,TRBJ2-7,TRBD1
CAWKPRGGYEQYF,TGTGCCTGGAAACCCAGGGGAGGGTACGAGCAGTACTTC,13,TRBV28,once,TRBJ2-7,.
CSVSGGYTGELFF,TGCAGCGTTTCAGGGGGCTACACCGGGGAGCTGTTTTTT,13,TRBV29-1,once,TRBJ2-2,TRBD1
CASQRSHGGRGYTF,TGTGCCAGCCAAAGGTCCCACGGGGGTAGAGGCTACACCTTC,14,TRBV7-3,once,TRBJ1-2,.
CASSGGWRTDTQYF,TGCGCCAGCAGTGGAGGCTGGAGAACAGATACGCAGTATTTT,14,TRBV10-1,few,TRBJ2-3,.
CASGLVLDGKPSTDTQYF,TGTGCTAGTGGTTTGGTACTAGACGGGAAGCCTAGCACAGATACGCAGTATTTT,18,TRBV12-5,few,TRBJ2-3,.
CASSPGGVQETQYF,TGTGCCAGCAGCCCAGGGGGCGTCCAAGAGACCCAGTACTTC,14,TRBV11-3,.,TRBJ2-5,TRBD1
CASSPPGGGPQHF,TGTGCCAGCAGCCCGCCCGGGGGGGGGCCCCAGCATTTT,13,TRBV7-2,.,TRBJ1-5,.
CASSTGTPGTGELFF,TGCGCCAGCAGCACCGGGACACCAGGCACCGGGGAGCTGTTTTTT,15,TRBV5-1,.,TRBJ2-2,.
CASSHELRQSYEQYF,TGTGCCAGCAGCCACGAGCTTCGACAGTCCTACGAGCAGTACTTC,15,TRBV5-6,.,TRBJ2-7,.
CASSFQRGAEETQYF,TGTGCCAGCAGCTTCCAGCGGGGGGCAGAAGAGACCCAGTACTTC,15,TRBV7-2,.,TRBJ2-5,TRBD2
CASSISGGAQETQYF,TGTGCCAGCAGCATCAGCGGGGGGGCCCAAGAGACCCAGTACTTC,15,TRBV7-2,once,TRBJ2-5,TRBD2
CASSLRGGEETQYF,TGTGCCAGCAGCTTAAGGGGAGGGGAAGAGACCCAGTACTTC,14,TRBV5-4,.,TRBJ2-5,TRBD2
CASSPPNAGRENIQYF,TGTGCCAGCTCACCACCAAACGCCGGGAGGGAAAACATTCAGTACTTC,16,TRBV18,.,TRBJ2-4,TRBD2